This TCR beta chain is from a study of blood T cell repertoires in COVID-19. The method was immunoSEQ multiplex PCR; TCRdb's version includes in-frame clones alone and lacks a portion of them. In the table there are 130,000 to 150,000 clones, around 83% of which are singletons. CDR1 is SGHTA, CDR2 FQGNSA, per germline. CDR3 length: 16 residues. Trimming cost V 6 bases and J 1 base, with 18 bases left between them. This clone was detected once. This study enrolled people aged 18 to 89 from around 26 US geographic areas. Cohort assignment relied on participant-reported clinical history. V and J are TRBV7-2 and TRBJ1-1; D unresolved. The specimen was PBMCs or T cells enriched from blood (not recorded which). This TCR came from a middle-aged man who had recovered from COVID-19. The CDR3 sequence: CASRKQTLIRNTEAFF. CDR3 DNA: TGTGCCAGCAGGAAGCAAACCCTTATTAGGAACACTGAAGCTTTCTTT.